Presented here are 8 T cell receptor beta chains from one specimen sequenced in a study of blood T cell repertoires in COVID-19. Assay: immunoSEQ multiplex PCR; the TCRdb copy retains only in-frame clones and omits some. The data show 98,000 or so clones, around four fifths seen once. Sequences were obtained from peripheral blood. These receptors were obtained from a man aged 60 to 69 with acute or convalescent COVID-19.

This clone has only one observation. The chain joins TRBV15 to TRBJ2-1; D might be TRBD1 (6 bases). The CDR3 is made up of 18 amino acids. Trimming stripped 0 bases from V and 6 bases from J, with 21 bases between. Germline V gene lookup returns CDR1 LNHNV and CDR2 YYDKDF (reference sequence). The CDR3, as DNA: TGTGCCACCAGCAGAGATTGGGGTACAGGGTCCCGGGGCAATGAGCAGTTCTTC. Its translation: CATSRDWGTGSRGNEQFF.

CDR3 DNA sequence: TGTGCCAGCAGTGGGTCTGGACAGGGGAGCTACGAGCAGTACTTC. Translation gives CASSGSGQGSYEQYF. The rearrangement joins TRBV2 to TRBJ2-7; TRBD1 aligns across 9 bases. Germline values: CDR1 SNHLY, CDR2 FYNNEI. This CDR3 comprises 15 residues. J lost 3 bases, V lost 4 bases, and 7 bases had no gene match.

The chain combines TRBV9 with TRBJ2-5, with D unclear. Looked up from germline, CDR1 is SGDLS and CDR2 is YYNGEE. This CDR3 has 12 residues. Trimming removed 2 bases from V and 5 bases from J, with 7 bases in between. CDR3 region: CASSVAGETQYF. The CDR3 DNA reads TGTGCCAGCAGCGTCGCCGGTGAGACCCAGTACTTC.

In nucleotides, the CDR3 is TGTGCCAGCAGCAACAAGGACTTTCTTAAGGGAGAGACCCAGTACTTC. Translated, it gives CASSNKDFLKGETQYF. The chain combines TRBV21-1 with TRBJ2-5; TRBD2, the D gene given by the table, was not confirmed from the DNA. TRBV21-1 is a recognized pseudogene. The CDR3 spans 16 residues.

The chain joins TRBV18 to TRBJ2-7, with D perhaps TRBD1 (6 bases). The CDR3 has 14 residues. V lost 3 bases and J 1 base, leaving 10 bases between the germline ends. Germline CDR1 KGHSH, CDR2 LQKENI. In DNA, the CDR3 is TGTGCCAGCTCACCGACGACAGGTTCCTACGAGCAGTACTTC. It translates to CASSPTTGSYEQYF. Together with reference TRBV18 and TRBJ2-7, the CDR3 gives the full variable domain: NAGVMQNPRHLVRRRGQEARLRCSPMKGHSHVYWYRQLPEEGLKFMVYLQKENIIDESGMPKERFSAEFPKEGPSILRIQQVVRGDSAAYFCASSPTTGSYEQYFGPGTRLTVT.

This clone was seen only a few times. The chain has TRBV5-4 and TRBJ2-1; tentatively, D is TRBD2 (6 bases). The V end lost 4 bases, the J end lost 0 bases, and 17 bases lay between the germline ends. This CDR3 is built from 17 residues. CDR1 is SGHNT and CDR2 is YYREEE in the germline V gene (reference sequence). The CDR3 reads CASSPVGYSGSYNEQFF. The CDR3 DNA is TGTGCCAGCAGCCCCGTTGGATATAGCGGCTCCTACAATGAGCAGTTCTTC.

The gene calls are TRBV28 and TRBJ1-5; 8 nucleotides line up with TRBD1. J lost 7 bases, V lost 2 bases, and 4 bases had no gene match. Germline CDR1 and CDR2: MDHEN and SYDVKM. The CDR3 loop spans 14 amino acids. CDR3: CASSLGQGRQPQHF. CDR3 coding DNA: TGTGCCAGCAGTTTAGGACAGGGCCGCCAGCCCCAGCATTTT.

The chain recombines TRBV19 with TRBJ2-5, with D perhaps TRBD2 (6 bases). The CDR3 runs to 15 residues. The germline gives CDR1 LNHDA, CDR2 SQIVND (reference sequence). V lost 7 bases to trimming and J lost 1 base, with 16 bases between them. The CDR3 reads CASNIGGLSQETQYF. For the CDR3, the DNA is TGTGCCAGTAACATAGGAGGACTAAGCCAAGAGACCCAGTACTTC.